What follows are 8 T cell receptor beta chains derived from one specimen sequenced in a study of STAT3 mutations in large granular lymphocyte leukemia. Findings of the study overall: Every T-cell large granular lymphocyte leukemia patient had at least one immunodominant TCR beta clonotype.

These receptors lack a known antigen. The repertoire was sequenced with immunoSEQ multiplex PCR; TCRdb's copy has only in-frame clones and lacks some. The sample records a few thousand clones, about three fifths being singletons. Sequencing was performed on PBMCs. The receptors come from a human donor with T large granular lymphocyte leukemia. Some clones in this sample may be carry-over from other donors' samples.

This sequence joins TRBV6-4 and TRBJ1-6; D remains ambiguous. Trimming removed 3 bases from V and 14 bases from J, with 2 bases in between. CDR3 length: 9 residues. CDR1 is MRHNA and CDR2 is SNTAGT in the germline V gene. The CDR3 DNA follows: TGTGCCAGCAGTGAGTCCCTCCACTTT. The encoded protein is CASSESLHF.

V usage is TRBV27 and J usage is TRBJ2-7; TRBD1 might be the D (6 bases). Per the germline V gene, CDR1 is MNHEY and CDR2 is SMNVEV (reference sequence). The CDR3 spans 13 residues. Trimming removed 5 bases at V and 3 bases at J, with 11 bases between. CDR3 region: CASSPQGFYEQYF. The CDR3 DNA follows: TGTGCCAGCAGTCCACAGGGATTCTACGAGCAGTACTTC.

This chain joins TRBV5-1 and TRBJ1-1, with D hard to call. Trimming removed 3 bases at V and 3 bases at J, with 9 bases between. Germline CDR1 is SGHRS and CDR2 is YFSETQ. The CDR3 runs to 13 residues. This CDR3 reads CASSYEVYTEAFF. Written as DNA, the CDR3 is TGCGCCAGCAGCTATGAGGTGTACACTGAAGCTTTCTTT.

The chain uses TRBV2 and TRBJ2-7, with D maybe TRBD1 (6 bases). Trimming stripped 4 bases from V and 0 bases from J, with 10 bases between. This CDR3 has 14 amino acids. CDR1 is SNHLY, CDR2 FYNNEI, per germline. The CDR3 loop reads CASSGTVPSYEQYF. The CDR3 bases are TGTGCCAGCAGTGGGACAGTCCCCTCCTACGAGCAGTACTTC.

This clone has just one count. This sequence joins TRBV7-9 and TRBJ2-7; D assignment may be TRBD1 or TRBD2 (5 bases each). The CDR3 spans 13 residues. CDR1 and CDR2 (germline): SEHNR, FQNEAQ (reference sequence). V was trimmed by 5 bases and J by 2 bases, leaving 10 bases between them. DNA of the CDR3: TGTGCCAGCAGCCGGGACGGCCCCTACGAGCAGTACTTC. Residues: CASSRDGPYEQYF.

This clone was observed a few times. The rearrangement links TRBV5-1 to TRBJ2-5, with TRBD1 identical over 7 bases. Looked up from germline, CDR1 is SGHRS and CDR2 is YFSETQ. The J segment lost 0 bases and the V segment lost 4 bases, leaving 3 bases of the junction unmatched. CDR3 length: 14 residues. For the CDR3, the DNA is TGCGCCAGCAGCAGGGGGCAGAACCAAGAGACCCAGTACTTC. Protein product: CASSRGQNQETQYF.

This clone was seen only once. This sequence joins TRBV30 and TRBJ1-2, with a tentative D call TRBD1 (5 bases). Trimming shortened V by 2 bases and J by 7 bases, and 11 bases separated the two germline ends. This CDR3 has 12 amino acids. Per germline, CDR1 GTSNPN and CDR2 SVGIG (reference sequence). The CDR3 is CAWSTGGAGYTF. CDR3 nucleotide sequence: TGTGCCTGGAGTACGGGAGGGGCTGGCTACACCTTC.

This clone was detected only a few times. The rearrangement joins TRBV25-1 to TRBJ1-1, with unresolved D. Germline CDR1 reads MGHDK; CDR2 reads SYGVNS. The CDR3 runs to 12 residues. V lost 4 bases and J 3 bases, leaving 6 bases between the germline ends. The CDR3 reads CASSGPYTEAFF. The CDR3 DNA reads TGTGCCAGCAGTGGACCATACACTGAAGCTTTCTTT.